Below, 24 T cell receptor beta chains from the same sample are listed, as sequenced in a study of T-cell memory formation after mild COVID-19. TCRdb analysed the 5' RACE reads with MiXCR anew, one entry per CDR3 protein. The data hold tens of thousands of distinct CDR3 sequences, with roughly 6.6% observed a single time. The sequenced sample consisted of PBMCs or a T cell subset sorted from them (not recorded which). The receptors shown here come from an adult who had mild COVID-19 (a few samples of this study predate the infection). Cell type and time point are not known.

This clonotype was seen a handful of times. The gene calls are TRBV7-9 and TRBJ2-7; D gene unclear. Looked up from germline, CDR1 is SEHNR and CDR2 is FQNEAQ (reference sequence). This CDR3 has 14 residues. V was pared by 5 bases and J by 3 bases, with 14 bases between. The CDR3 DNA is TGTGCCAGCAGCGACGGTAGGGCAGGCTACGAGCAGTACTTC. Its translation is CASSDGRAGYEQYF.

This clonotype was picked up many times. The gene calls are TRBV7-3 and TRBJ1-1; 8 nucleotides match TRBD1. The CDR3 spans 19 residues. Germline V gene data show CDR1 as SGHTA and CDR2 as FQGTGA. Trimming removed 0 bases from V and 1 base from J; junction bases left unmatched: 13. As DNA, the CDR3 is TGTGCCAGCAGCTTAACACCCAATTTATCCGGGACAGGGAACACTGAAGCTTTCTTT. Translation: CASSLTPNLSGTGNTEAFF. The whole variable domain, filled in from reference TRBV7-3 and TRBJ1-1, reads GAGVSQTPSNKVTEKGKYVELRCDPISGHTALYWYRQSLGQGPEFLIYFQGTGAADDSGLPNDRFFAVRPEGSVSTLKIQRTERGDSAVYLCASSLTPNLSGTGNTEAFFGQGTRLTVV.

This clonotype was seen at least ten times. At one end the junction does not follow the germline gene, possibly because of a read error. The chain links TRBV11-2 to TRBJ2-5; 9 bases fit TRBD2. Germline V gene sequence: CDR1 SGHAT, CDR2 FQNNGV. The CDR3 spans 13 residues. The chain's CDR3 is CASRLAGEETQYF. For the CDR3, the DNA is TGTGCCAGCAGATTAGCGGGAGAAGAGACCCAGTACTTC. Complete variable domain (other parts from reference TRBV11-2 and TRBJ2-5): EAGVAQSPRYKIIEKRQSVAFWCNPISGHATLYWYQQILGQGPKLLIQFQNNGVVDDSQLPKDRFSAERLKGVDSTLKIQPAKLEDSAVYLCASRLAGEETQYFGPGTRLLVL.

This clonotype occurred a few times. V usage is TRBV18 and J usage is TRBJ2-1, with TRBD2 matching 16 bases. CDR3 length equals 19 residues. The V segment lost 0 bases and the J segment 2 bases; nucleotides outside the gene matches: 4. Looked up from germline, CDR1 is KGHSH and CDR2 is LQKENI. This CDR3 reads CASSPPGLAGGGPYNEQFF. As DNA, the CDR3 is TGTGCCAGCTCACCACCGGGACTAGCGGGAGGGGGGCCCTACAATGAGCAGTTCTTC.

This clonotype was observed at least ten times. The chain is built from TRBV5-1 and TRBJ2-7; 7 positions match TRBD1. V shed 0 bases, J shed 5 bases, and the junction held 5 bases outside the gene matches. This CDR3 has 14 amino acids. The germline V gene encodes CDR1 SGHRS and CDR2 YFSETQ. The CDR3 here is CASSLGQGLDEQYF. CDR3 coding DNA: TGCGCCAGCAGCTTGGGACAGGGTTTGGACGAGCAGTACTTC.

This clonotype has more than one count but fewer than ten. The chain carries TRBV12-3 or TRBV12-4 and TRBJ1-1; D might be TRBD1 (5 bases). The CDR3 is made up of 13 amino acids. The germline V and J ends were trimmed by 4 bases and 1 base, with 7 bases remaining between them. The CDR3 reads CASSSTENTEAFF. The CDR3 DNA sequence: TGTGCCAGCAGTTCGACAGAGAACACTGAAGCTTTCTTT.

This clonotype was detected many times. CDR3 sequence reads: CASSQGAGLDTQYF. In nucleotides, the CDR3 is TGTGCCAGCAGCCAAGGCGCAGGTCTGGATACGCAGTATTTT. The chain combines TRBV3-1 with TRBJ2-3; D is unresolved. CDR3 length equals 14 residues. Per germline, CDR1 LGHDT and CDR2 YNNKEL (reference sequence). V was pared by 1 base and J by 6 bases, with 11 bases between.

This rearrangement joins TRBV20-1 to TRBJ2-3; 8 nucleotides match TRBD2. V trimming: 6 bases; J trimming: 0 bases; junction bases outside the gene matches: 17. Germline CDR1 and CDR2: DFQATT and SNEGSKA (reference sequence). The CDR3 has 18 residues. The CDR3 nucleotides are TGCAGTGCCATTAATACGGGGGGGTTACAGGCAAGCACAGATACGCAGTATTTT. It yields the protein CSAINTGGLQASTDTQYF.

This clonotype was counted at least ten times. The chain links TRBV25-1 to TRBJ2-7, with a possible D match to TRBD2 (6 bases). The CDR3 runs to 13 residues. The V end lost 3 bases, the J end lost 12 bases, and 18 bases lay between the germline ends. Germline V gene lookup returns CDR1 MGHDK and CDR2 SYGVNS. Here the CDR3 DNA reads TGTGCCAGCAGTGAGGGCGGACTAAGGGGTCGGTACTTC. Protein product: CASSEGGLRGRYF.

This clonotype appeared a few times. This chain joins TRBV3-1 and TRBJ1-4; perhaps TRBD1 as D (6 bases). The CDR3 totals 16 residues. V lost 4 bases, J lost 4 bases, and 16 bases lay in between. Germline V gene lookup returns CDR1 LGHDT and CDR2 YNNKEL (reference sequence). CDR3 sequence: CASSPGTLRGNEKLFF. DNA of the CDR3: TGTGCCAGCAGCCCCGGGACACTGAGGGGTAATGAAAAACTGTTTTTT.

The chain links TRBV18 to TRBJ1-1; D gene ambiguous. Deletions cut 5 bases from V and 1 base from J, with 8 bases between. Germline V gene sequence: CDR1 KGHSH, CDR2 LQKENI. The CDR3 has 13 amino acids. This CDR3 is CASSSTQNTEAFF. CDR3 bases: TGTGCCAGCTCATCGACACAGAACACTGAAGCTTTCTTT.

The chain employs TRBV3-1 and TRBJ1-2, with a possible D match to TRBD1 (5 bases). The CDR3 loop spans 14 amino acids. Germline CDR1 is LGHDT and CDR2 is YNNKEL (reference sequence). V dropped 1 base and J dropped 2 bases, with 8 bases sitting between them. The CDR3 here is CASSQGNRNYGYTF. The CDR3 nucleotides are TGTGCCAGCAGCCAAGGGAACAGGAACTATGGCTACACCTTC.

This clonotype was recorded only once. The junction shows a germline mismatch at one end, possibly a read error. CDR3: CDSSPGLAGAYEQYF. As DNA, the CDR3 is TGTGACAGCTCTCCTGGACTAGCGGGAGCCTACGAGCAGTACTTC. The V gene is TRBV18, the J gene TRBJ2-7; 13 nucleotides match TRBD2. Germline-derived CDR1 and CDR2 are KGHSH and LQKENI. CDR3 length equals 15 residues.

This clonotype was seen a few times. The chain is built from TRBV27 and TRBJ2-2; 11 nucleotides agree with TRBD2. CDR3 length: 18 residues. Losses at the gene ends were 3 bases for V and 5 bases for J; bases not matched to a gene: 11. Germline values: CDR1 MNHEY, CDR2 SMNVEV (reference sequence). The CDR3 coding sequence is TGTGCCAGCAGTTTCCTCGCTCTAGCGGGAGGTGGTACCGGGGAGCTGTTTTTT. Translation: CASSFLALAGGGTGELFF.

This clonotype was found many times. V usage is TRBV12-3 or TRBV12-4 and J usage is TRBJ2-1, with 7 bases fitting TRBD2. The CDR3 consists of 15 residues. The V segment lost 3 bases and the J segment 9 bases; nucleotides outside the gene matches: 11. CDR3 amino acids: CASSFGGGSPGEQFF. The CDR3, as DNA: TGTGCCAGCAGTTTTGGAGGCGGGAGCCCGGGTGAGCAGTTCTTC.

This clonotype has more than one count but fewer than ten. The chain joins TRBV20-1 to TRBJ2-1; TRBD2 might be the D (5 bases). CDR3 size: 14 residues. Germline loops: CDR1 DFQATT, CDR2 SNEGSKA (reference sequence). V lost 1 base and J 10 bases, leaving 17 bases between the germline ends. CDR3 region: CSARVRRTSQEQFF. CDR3 in DNA: TGCAGTGCTAGAGTACGTAGGACTTCCCAGGAGCAGTTCTTC.

This clonotype occurred many times. The chain is built from TRBV7-2 and TRBJ2-3; D is possibly TRBD2 (5 bases). The V gene lost 3 bases and the J gene lost 0 bases, with 16 bases spanning the gap. CDR1 and CDR2 from the germline V gene are SGHTA and FQGNSA. The CDR3 contains 17 residues. The CDR3 DNA follows: TGTGCCAGCAGCTTGTATGACCGGGGAGTTAGCACAGATACGCAGTATTTT. This encodes CASSLYDRGVSTDTQYF.

There are a few counts of this clonotype. The chain recombines TRBV6-2 or TRBV6-3 with TRBJ2-5; 10 bases agree with TRBD2. The CDR3 loop spans 17 amino acids. The junction had 13 bases not matched to a gene; V was cut back by 4 bases and J by 5 bases. Germline V gene lookup returns CDR1 MNHEY and CDR2 SVGEGT. The CDR3 DNA reads TGTGCCAGCAGTTGGGCGATAGCGGGAGGCCCCGGGGAGACCCAGTACTTC. This sequence encodes CASSWAIAGGPGETQYF.

This clonotype was seen more than once but under ten times. The CDR3 protein is CASSRHRAAGNTEAFF. The CDR3 DNA reads TGTGCCAGCAGCCGACACAGGGCCGCCGGGAACACTGAAGCTTTCTTT. V gene TRBV7-2 combines with J gene TRBJ1-1; possible D gene TRBD1, 6 bases. CDR3 length: 16 residues. Germline CDR1 and CDR2: SGHTA and FQGNSA. The V and J ends lost 5 bases and 1 base respectively, with 17 bases between them.

This rearrangement joins TRBV4-3 to TRBJ1-4; 9 nucleotides line up with TRBD1. V trimming: 4 bases; J trimming: 7 bases; junction bases outside the gene matches: 4. The CDR3 loop spans 14 amino acids. Germline CDR1 and CDR2: LGHNA and YSLEER. CDR3 in DNA: TGCGCCAGCAGCCCGGGACAGGGCAGTGAAAAACTGTTTTTT. Its protein product is CASSPGQGSEKLFF.

The sample holds a few counts of this clonotype. The rearrangement links TRBV18 to TRBJ1-2; 7 nucleotides align to TRBD1. The V and J ends lost 3 bases and 6 bases, in that order; junction bases with no gene match: 10. Germline V gives CDR1 KGHSH, CDR2 LQKENI. This CDR3 contains 15 residues. DNA of the CDR3: TGTGCCAGCTCACCGCGACAGGGCGACCGGAATGGCTACACCTTC. It is translated as CASSPRQGDRNGYTF. The full variable domain, with the rest looked up from reference TRBV18 and TRBJ1-2, is NAGVMQNPRHLVRRRGQEARLRCSPMKGHSHVYWYRQLPEEGLKFMVYLQKENIIDESGMPKERFSAEFPKEGPSILRIQQVVRGDSAAYFCASSPRQGDRNGYTFGSGTRLTVV.

This clonotype was seen at least ten times. The chain employs TRBV19 and TRBJ2-1; 10 bases fit TRBD2. The trim removed 7 bases at V and 5 bases at J, leaving 11 bases unmatched. This CDR3 is 16 amino acids long. CDR1 and CDR2 from the germline V gene are LNHDA and SQIVND (reference sequence). CDR3 nucleotides: TGTGCCAGTAATAGGGTCTCTAGCGGGAGAAACAATGAGCAGTTCTTC. This encodes CASNRVSSGRNNEQFF.

This clonotype was seen many times. The chain is built from TRBV12-3 or TRBV12-4 and TRBJ1-1; 8 nucleotides align to TRBD1. The CDR3 extends over 14 amino acids. Trimming cost V 6 bases and J 0 bases; bases outside gene matches: 3. The CDR3 DNA sequence: TGTGCCAGCAGCTGGACAGGGATGAACACTGAAGCTTTCTTT. Translating it yields CASSWTGMNTEAFF.

This clonotype was detected many times. The chain employs TRBV4-2 and TRBJ2-5; the D call may be TRBD1 or TRBD2 (5 bases each). Germline loops: CDR1 LGHNA, CDR2 YNFKEQ. This CDR3 is 17 amino acids long. V was pared by 0 bases and J by 1 base, with 15 bases between. CDR3 DNA: TGTGCCAGCAGCCAAGATGCGCGGCGAGGGGTCCAAGAGACCCAGTACTTC. Protein product: CASSQDARRGVQETQYF.